The rows below give T cell receptor beta chains drawn from one sample of a study of blood T cell repertoires in COVID-19. TCRdb's copy holds only in-frame clones and misses some; the assay was immunoSEQ multiplex PCR. In the table there are roughly 150,000 clones, 76% of which are singletons. The sequenced sample consisted of peripheral blood. These receptors originate from an elderly woman with acute or convalescent COVID-19. CDR3s leave out the opening cysteine and the closing phenylalanine or tryptophan. Fields, in order: J gene, V gene, CDR3 protein.

J gene: TRBJ2-7; V gene: TRBV4-1; CDR3 protein: ASSQDRLAGGSEQY
J gene: TRBJ2-1; V gene: TRBV12-2; CDR3 protein: ASREGRSSYNEQF
J gene: TRBJ1-2; V gene: TRBV27; CDR3 protein: ASSLAGNGYT
J gene: TRBJ2-7; V gene: TRBV28; CDR3 protein: ASSLWADSYEQY
J gene: TRBJ1-5; V gene: TRBV20-1; CDR3 protein: SASRRESNQPQH
J gene: TRBJ1-3; V gene: TRBV7-3; CDR3 protein: ASSLEQGFGNTIY
J gene: TRBJ1-2; V gene: TRBV30; CDR3 protein: AWRRGRGGYT
J gene: TRBJ1-1; V gene: TRBV30; CDR3 protein: AWADRGPAEAF
J gene: TRBJ2-7; V gene: TRBV28; CDR3 protein: ASLTRDRVGYEQY
J gene: TRBJ2-1; V gene: TRBV11-2; CDR3 protein: ASGGTGRSYNEQF
J gene: TRBJ2-1; V gene: TRBV7-9; CDR3 protein: ASSPPASGRDRNEQF
J gene: TRBJ2-4; V gene: TRBV20-1; CDR3 protein: SASAGGNIQY
J gene: TRBJ2-1; V gene: TRBV25-1; CDR3 protein: ASSLIAGGDNEQF
J gene: TRBJ1-4; V gene: TRBV5-1; CDR3 protein: ASSSTATNEKLF
J gene: TRBJ2-3; V gene: TRBV7-9; CDR3 protein: ASSLASTGGPEVYTQY
J gene: TRBJ2-1; V gene: TRBV7-8; CDR3 protein: ASSFWTSGGPSSYNEQF